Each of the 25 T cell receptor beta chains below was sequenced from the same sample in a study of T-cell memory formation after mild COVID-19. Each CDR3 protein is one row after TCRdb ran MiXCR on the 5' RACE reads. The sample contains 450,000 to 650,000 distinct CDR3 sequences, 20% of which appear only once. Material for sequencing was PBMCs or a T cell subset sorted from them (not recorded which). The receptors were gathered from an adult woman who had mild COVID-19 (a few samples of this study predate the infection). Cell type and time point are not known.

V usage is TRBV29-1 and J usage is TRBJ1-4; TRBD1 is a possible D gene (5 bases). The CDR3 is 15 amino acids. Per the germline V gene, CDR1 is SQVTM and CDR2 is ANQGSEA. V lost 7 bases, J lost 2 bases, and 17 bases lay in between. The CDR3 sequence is CSGKGLRGTNEKLFF. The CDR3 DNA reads TGCAGCGGAAAGGGACTCCGGGGGACTAATGAAAAACTGTTTTTT.

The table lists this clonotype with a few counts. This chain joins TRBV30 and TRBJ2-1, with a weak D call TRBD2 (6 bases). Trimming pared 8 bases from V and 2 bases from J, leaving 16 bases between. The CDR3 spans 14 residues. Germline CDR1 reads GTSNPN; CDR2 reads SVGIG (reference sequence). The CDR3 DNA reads TGTGCCGGAAGGACTAACTCGGCCTACAATGAGCAGTTCTTC. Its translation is CAGRTNSAYNEQFF.

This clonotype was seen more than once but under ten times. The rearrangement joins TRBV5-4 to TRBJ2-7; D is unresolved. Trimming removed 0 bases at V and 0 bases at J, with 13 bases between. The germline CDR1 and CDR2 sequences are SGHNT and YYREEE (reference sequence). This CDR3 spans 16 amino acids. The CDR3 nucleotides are TGTGCCAGCAGCTTGGTCCGCCAGAGCCTCTCCTACGAGCAGTACTTC. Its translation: CASSLVRQSLSYEQYF. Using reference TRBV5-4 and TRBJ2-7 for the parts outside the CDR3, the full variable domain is ETGVTQSPTHLIKTRGQQVTLRCSSQSGHNTVSWYQQALGQGPQFIFQYYREEENGRGNFPPRFSGLQFPNYSSELNVNALELDDSALYLCASSLVRQSLSYEQYFGPGTRLTVT.

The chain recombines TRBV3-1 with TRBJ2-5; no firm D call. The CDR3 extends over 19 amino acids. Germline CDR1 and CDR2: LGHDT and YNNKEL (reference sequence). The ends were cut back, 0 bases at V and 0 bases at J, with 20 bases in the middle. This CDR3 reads CASSQDIVADAMYQETQYF. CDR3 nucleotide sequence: TGTGCCAGCAGCCAAGATATCGTGGCAGACGCTATGTACCAAGAGACCCAGTACTTC.

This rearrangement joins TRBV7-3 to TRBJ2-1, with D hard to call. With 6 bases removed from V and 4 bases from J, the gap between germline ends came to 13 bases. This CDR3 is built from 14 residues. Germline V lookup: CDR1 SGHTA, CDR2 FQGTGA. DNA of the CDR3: TGTGCCAGCAGTCCTACTTGGAATTACAATGAGCAGTTCTTC. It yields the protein CASSPTWNYNEQFF.

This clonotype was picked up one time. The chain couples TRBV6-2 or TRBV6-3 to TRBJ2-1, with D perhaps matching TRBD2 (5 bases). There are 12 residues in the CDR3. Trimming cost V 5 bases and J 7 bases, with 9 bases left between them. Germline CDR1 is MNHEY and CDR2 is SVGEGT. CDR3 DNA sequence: TGTGCCAGCAGTCGAGAGCGGAATGAGCAGTTCTTC. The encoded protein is CASSRERNEQFF.

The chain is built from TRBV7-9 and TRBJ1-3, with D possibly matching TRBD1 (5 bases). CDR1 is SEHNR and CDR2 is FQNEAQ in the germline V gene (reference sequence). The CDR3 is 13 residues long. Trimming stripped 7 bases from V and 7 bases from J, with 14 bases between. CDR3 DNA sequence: TGTGCCAGCACCGCTCGGCGGGGGAACACCATATATTTT. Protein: CASTARRGNTIYF.

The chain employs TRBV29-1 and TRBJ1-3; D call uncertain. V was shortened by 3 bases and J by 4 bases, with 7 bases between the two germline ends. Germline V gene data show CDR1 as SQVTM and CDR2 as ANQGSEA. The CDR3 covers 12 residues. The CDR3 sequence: CSVDTPGNTIYF. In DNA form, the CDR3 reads TGCAGCGTTGATACCCCCGGAAACACCATATATTTT.

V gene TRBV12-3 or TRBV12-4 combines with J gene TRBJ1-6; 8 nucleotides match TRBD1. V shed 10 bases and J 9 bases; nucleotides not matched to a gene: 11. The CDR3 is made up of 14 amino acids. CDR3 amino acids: CATQGASIGSPLHF. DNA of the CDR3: TGTGCCACGCAGGGGGCTTCTATTGGTTCACCCCTCCACTTT.

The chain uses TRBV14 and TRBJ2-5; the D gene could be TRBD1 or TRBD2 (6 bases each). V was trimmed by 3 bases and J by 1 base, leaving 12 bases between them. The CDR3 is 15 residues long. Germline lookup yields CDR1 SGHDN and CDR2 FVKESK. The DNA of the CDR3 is TGTGCCAGCAGCCACAGCAGGGGACTCCAAGAGACCCAGTACTTC. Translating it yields CASSHSRGLQETQYF.

The CDR3 bases are TGTGCCAGCAGTTACTCTGGGGGGAGGCCTTTCTTT. Amino acid sequence: CASSYSGGRPFF. This rearrangement joins TRBV6-2 or TRBV6-3 to TRBJ1-1, with D possibly being TRBD1 (5 bases). Germline V gene lookup returns CDR1 MNHEY and CDR2 SVGEGT. The CDR3 runs 12 residues. Trimming shortened V by 0 bases and J by 12 bases, and 11 bases separated the two germline ends.

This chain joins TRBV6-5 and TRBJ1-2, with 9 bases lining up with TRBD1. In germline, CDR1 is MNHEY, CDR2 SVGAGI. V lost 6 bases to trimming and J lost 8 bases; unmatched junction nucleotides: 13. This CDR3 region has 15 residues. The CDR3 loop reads CASRDRGGRKEGYTF. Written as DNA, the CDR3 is TGTGCCAGCAGGGACAGGGGTGGTCGGAAGGAAGGCTACACCTTC.

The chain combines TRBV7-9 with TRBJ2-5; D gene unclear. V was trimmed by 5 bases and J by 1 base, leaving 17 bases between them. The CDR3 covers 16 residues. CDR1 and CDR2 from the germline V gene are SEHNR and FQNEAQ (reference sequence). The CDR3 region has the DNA TGTGCCAGCAGCCCGATTATCTGGACGGCCCAAGAGACCCAGTACTTC. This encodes CASSPIIWTAQETQYF. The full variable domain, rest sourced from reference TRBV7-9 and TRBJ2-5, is DTGVSQNPRHKITKRGQNVTFRCDPISEHNRLYWYRQTLGQGPEFLTYFQNEAQLEKSRLLSDRFSAERPKGSFSTLEIQRTEQGDSAMYLCASSPIIWTAQETQYFGPGTRLLVL.

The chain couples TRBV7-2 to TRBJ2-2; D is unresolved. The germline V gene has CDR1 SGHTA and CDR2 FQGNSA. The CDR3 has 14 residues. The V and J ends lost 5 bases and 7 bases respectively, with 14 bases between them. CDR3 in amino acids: CASSALRLHGELFF. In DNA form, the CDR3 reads TGTGCCAGCAGCGCGCTGAGGCTCCACGGGGAGCTGTTTTTT.

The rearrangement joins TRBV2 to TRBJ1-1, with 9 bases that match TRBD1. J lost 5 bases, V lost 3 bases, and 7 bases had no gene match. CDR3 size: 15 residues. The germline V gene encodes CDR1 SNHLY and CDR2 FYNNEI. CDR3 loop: CASSDPGTGSTEAFF. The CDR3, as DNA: TGTGCCAGCAGTGACCCCGGGACAGGGAGTACTGAAGCTTTCTTT.

CDR3 DNA sequence: TGTGCCAGCAGCCCGCGGAGGGTTGAGCAGTACTTC. It yields the protein CASSPRRVEQYF. The rearrangement uses TRBV12-3 or TRBV12-4 and TRBJ2-7; D possibly corresponds to TRBD2 (6 bases). CDR3 size: 12 residues. The germline V and J ends were trimmed by 6 bases and 7 bases, with 13 bases remaining between them.

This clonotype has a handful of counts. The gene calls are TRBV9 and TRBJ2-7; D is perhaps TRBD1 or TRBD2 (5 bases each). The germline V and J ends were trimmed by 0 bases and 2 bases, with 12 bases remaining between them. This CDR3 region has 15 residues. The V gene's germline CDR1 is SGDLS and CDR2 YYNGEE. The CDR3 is CASSVVPGTPYEQYF. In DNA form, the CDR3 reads TGTGCCAGCAGCGTAGTACCTGGGACCCCCTACGAGCAGTACTTC.

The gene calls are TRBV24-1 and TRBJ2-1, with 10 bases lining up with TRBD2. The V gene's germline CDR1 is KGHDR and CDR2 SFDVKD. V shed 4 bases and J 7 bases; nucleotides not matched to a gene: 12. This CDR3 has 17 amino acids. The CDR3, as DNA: TGTGCCACCAGTGACACAAGCGGGAGGGCTTATACGAATGAGCAGTTCTTC. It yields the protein CATSDTSGRAYTNEQFF.

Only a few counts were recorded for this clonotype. The CDR3 reads CSARRSNSGANVLTF. CDR3 nucleotides: TGCAGTGCTAGGAGATCAAACTCTGGGGCCAACGTCCTGACTTTC. The V call is TRBV20-1, the J call TRBJ2-6; D is unclear. Looked up from germline, CDR1 is DFQATT and CDR2 is SNEGSKA (reference sequence). This CDR3 has 15 residues. Trimming left V 3 bases short and J 0 bases short, with 9 bases between.

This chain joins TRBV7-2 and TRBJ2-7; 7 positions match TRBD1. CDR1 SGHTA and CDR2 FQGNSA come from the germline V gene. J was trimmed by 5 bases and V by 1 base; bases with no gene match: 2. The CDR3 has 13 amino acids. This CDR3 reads CASSLEGADEQYF. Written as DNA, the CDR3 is TGTGCCAGCAGCTTAGAGGGGGCGGACGAGCAGTACTTC.

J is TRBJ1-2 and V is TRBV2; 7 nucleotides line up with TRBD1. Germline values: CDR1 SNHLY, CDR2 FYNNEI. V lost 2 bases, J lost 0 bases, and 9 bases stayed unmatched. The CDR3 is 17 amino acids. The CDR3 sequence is CASSEPTGQGTNYGYTF. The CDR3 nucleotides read TGTGCCAGCAGTGAACCGACAGGGCAGGGGACTAACTATGGCTACACCTTC.

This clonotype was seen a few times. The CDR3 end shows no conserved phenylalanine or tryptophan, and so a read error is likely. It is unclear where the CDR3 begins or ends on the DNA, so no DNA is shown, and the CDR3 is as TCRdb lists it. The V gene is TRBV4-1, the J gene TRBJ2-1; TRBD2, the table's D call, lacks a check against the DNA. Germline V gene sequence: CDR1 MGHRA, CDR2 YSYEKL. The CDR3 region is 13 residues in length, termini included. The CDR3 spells CASSQDYGGGPVV.

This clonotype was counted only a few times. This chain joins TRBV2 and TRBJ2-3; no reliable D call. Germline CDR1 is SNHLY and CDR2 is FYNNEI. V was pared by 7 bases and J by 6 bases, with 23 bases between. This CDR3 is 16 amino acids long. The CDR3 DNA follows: TGTGCCAGCATCCGAACCCGGATCCAGCGAGCTGATACGCAGTATTTT. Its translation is CASIRTRIQRADTQYF.

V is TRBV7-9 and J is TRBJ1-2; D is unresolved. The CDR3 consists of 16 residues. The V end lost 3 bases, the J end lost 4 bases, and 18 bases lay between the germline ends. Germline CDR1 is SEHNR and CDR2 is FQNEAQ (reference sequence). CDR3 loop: CASSLNVGVRSYGYTF. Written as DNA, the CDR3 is TGTGCCAGCAGCTTGAATGTTGGGGTTCGGAGCTATGGCTACACCTTC.

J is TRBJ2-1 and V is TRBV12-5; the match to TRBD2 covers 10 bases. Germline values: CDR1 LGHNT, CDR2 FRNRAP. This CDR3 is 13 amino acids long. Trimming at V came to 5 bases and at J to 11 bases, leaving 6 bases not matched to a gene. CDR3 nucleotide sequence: TGTGCTAGTGGTCGCTCTAGCGGGGGACAGCAGTTCTTC. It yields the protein CASGRSSGGQQFF.